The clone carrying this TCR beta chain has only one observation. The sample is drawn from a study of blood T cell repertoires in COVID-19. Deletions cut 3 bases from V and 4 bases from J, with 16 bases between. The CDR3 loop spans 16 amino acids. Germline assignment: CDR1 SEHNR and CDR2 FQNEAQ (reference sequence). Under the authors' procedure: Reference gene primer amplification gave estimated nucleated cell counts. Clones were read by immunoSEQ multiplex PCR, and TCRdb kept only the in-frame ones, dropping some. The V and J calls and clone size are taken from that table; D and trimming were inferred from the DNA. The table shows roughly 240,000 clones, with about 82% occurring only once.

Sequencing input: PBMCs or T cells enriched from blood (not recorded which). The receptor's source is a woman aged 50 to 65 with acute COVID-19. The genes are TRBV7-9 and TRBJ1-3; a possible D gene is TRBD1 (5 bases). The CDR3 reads CASSFDSHPQGNTIYF. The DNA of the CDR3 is TGTGCCAGCAGCTTCGACAGCCATCCACAAGGAAACACCATATATTTT.